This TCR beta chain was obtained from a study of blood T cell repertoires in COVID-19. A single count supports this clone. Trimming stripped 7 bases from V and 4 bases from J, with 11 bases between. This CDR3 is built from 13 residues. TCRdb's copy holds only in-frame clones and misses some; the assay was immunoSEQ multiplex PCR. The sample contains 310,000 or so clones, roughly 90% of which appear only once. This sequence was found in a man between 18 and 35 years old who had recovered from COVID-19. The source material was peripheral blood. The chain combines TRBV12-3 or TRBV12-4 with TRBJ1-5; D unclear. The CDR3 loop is CASTSRMNQPQHF. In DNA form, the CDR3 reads TGTGCCAGCACCTCGAGGATGAATCAGCCCCAGCATTTT.